The clone carrying this T cell receptor (beta chain) is large. Sample time point: pre-treatment sample, taken before nivolumab and TIL therapy. The data derive from a study of TIL therapy for anti-PD-1-resistant metastatic lung cancer. Sequencing used immunoSEQ v3. Profiling relied on immunoSEQ multiplex PCR, and the TCRdb table lists in-frame clones only, not all of them. The sample lists about 21,000 clones; roughly 79% were seen once. V shed 5 bases, J shed 0 bases, and the junction held 6 bases outside the gene matches. The CDR3 covers 16 residues. Germline values: CDR1 SEHNR, CDR2 FQNEAQ (reference sequence).

This clonotype was sampled from a person aged 25 to 85 with non-small cell lung cancer. J is TRBJ2-1 and V is TRBV7-9; 8 nucleotides line up with TRBD2. Sample: blood, taken at baseline. The CDR3 DNA is TGTGCCAGCAGCAGACTAGCGCCGAGCTCCTACAATGAGCAGTTCTTC. Amino acids: CASSRLAPSSYNEQFF.